This paragraph reports one T cell receptor (beta chain). The antigen is unknown. Regarding time point: week 5, during vaccination. Alongside topical imiquimod, each dose of vaccine comprised 300 ug of mutant IDH1 20-mer peptide. This CDR3 spans 16 amino acids. Per germline, CDR1 LGHNA and CDR2 YNFKEQ. V gave up 0 bases and J gave up 6 bases, with 14 bases separating them. TCRdb's table, derived via immunoSEQ multiplex PCR, lists solely in-frame clones and lacks some. The table records 50,000 to 65,000 clones, 75% to 85% of them present only once. This specimen comes from a study of a mutant IDH1 vaccine in newly diagnosed glioma. Study overall: Vaccines began 4-6 weeks after radiotherapy alone, or with temozolomide cycles. Most had both radiotherapy and temozolomide beforehand; others had only one.

The V and J genes are TRBV4-2 and TRBJ2-2; a weak D match, TRBD2 (7 bases). The clonotype was recovered from a man aged 30 to 45 with glioma. The input for sequencing was PBMCs, taken from a glioma patient whose treatment included an IDH1 peptide vaccine. The CDR3 is CASSQDKAGAPGELFF. The CDR3 DNA is TGTGCCAGCAGCCAAGATAAGGCGGGGGCCCCCGGGGAGCTGTTTTTT.